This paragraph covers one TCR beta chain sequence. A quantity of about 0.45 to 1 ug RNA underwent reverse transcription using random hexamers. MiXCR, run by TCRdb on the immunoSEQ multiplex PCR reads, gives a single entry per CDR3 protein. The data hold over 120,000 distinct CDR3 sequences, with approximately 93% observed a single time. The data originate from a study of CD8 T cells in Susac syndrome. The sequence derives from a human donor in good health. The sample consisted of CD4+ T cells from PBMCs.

The DNA of the CDR3 is TGCAGTGCTAGAGATCCCCCCTCTATAGCGGGAGGCATTGCAGATACGCAGTATTTT. It codes for CSARDPPSIAGGIADTQYF. This chain joins TRBV20-1 and TRBJ2-3; 10 bases fit TRBD2. The CDR3 contains 19 residues. Germline loops: CDR1 DFQATT, CDR2 SNEGSKA (reference sequence). J was trimmed by 4 bases and V by 0 bases; bases with no gene match: 16.